The TCR beta chain described here comes from a study of cytomegalovirus exposure and HLA in healthy donors. PCR amplification relied on 60 Vbeta primers (plus 13 Jbeta primers). Sequencing used immunoSEQ multiplex PCR; TCRdb keeps in-frame clones, though not all of them. The sample contains over 100,000 clones, around 64% of which appear only once. Study outcomes and limitations: The study labeled 150 or so TCR beta chains cytomegalovirus-associated. About 87% or about 30% of the time was how often most TCR beta V segments were productive, according to an earlier analysis.

Of note for this clone: Antigen unknown.

The V and J ends lost 0 bases and 6 bases, in that order; junction bases with no gene match: 7. Germline CDR1 GTSNPN, CDR2 SVGIG (reference sequence). CDR3 size: 14 residues. This receptor was taken from a man between 25 and 39 years old in good health and CMV-seropositive. The sequencing input was PBMCs. This chain links TRBV30 with TRBJ1-2; TRBD1 matches 7 bases. The CDR3 region is CAWSVNRGLNGYTF. DNA for the CDR3: TGTGCCTGGAGTGTAAACAGGGGCCTAAATGGCTACACCTTC. Using reference TRBV30 and TRBJ1-2 for the parts outside the CDR3, the full variable domain is SQTIHQWPATLVQPVGSPLSLECTVEGTSNPNLYWYRQAAGRGLQLLFYSVGIGQISSEVPQNLSASRPQDRQFILSSKKLLLSDSGFYLCAWSVNRGLNGYTFGSGTRLTVV.